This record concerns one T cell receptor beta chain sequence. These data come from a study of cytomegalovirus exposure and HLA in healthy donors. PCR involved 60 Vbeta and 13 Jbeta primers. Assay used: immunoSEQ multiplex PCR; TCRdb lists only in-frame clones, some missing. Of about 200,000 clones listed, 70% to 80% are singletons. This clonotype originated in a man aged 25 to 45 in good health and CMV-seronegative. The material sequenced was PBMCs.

In DNA, the CDR3 is TGTGCCAGCAGTTTATCCAAGCGGGAGCAGCAGTACTTC. The encoded protein is CASSLSKREQQYF. This rearrangement joins TRBV28 to TRBJ2-7, with 8 positions matching TRBD2. The junction had 4 bases not matched to a gene; V was cut back by 1 base and J by 8 bases. This CDR3 has 13 residues. Germline lookup yields CDR1 MDHEN and CDR2 SYDVKM. Using reference TRBV28 and TRBJ2-7 for the parts outside the CDR3, the full variable domain is DVKVTQSSRYLVKRTGEKVFLECVQDMDHENMFWYRQDPGLGLRLIYFSYDVKMKEKGDIPEGYSVSREKKERFSLILESASTNQTSMYLCASSLSKREQQYFGPGTRLTVT.